This T cell receptor (beta chain) derives from a study of T cell responses to AZD1222 COVID-19 vaccine. From germline, CDR1 is ENHRY and CDR2 SYGVKD. The J segment lost 4 bases and the V segment lost 2 bases, leaving 5 bases of the junction unmatched. The CDR3 sequence is 15 residues long. Broader study findings: Clonal diversity may have been underestimated in mostly white British donors. Vaccine-related CD4 TCRs covered spike, predominating at 160-218 and 743-854.

As to this clone: The antigen remains undetermined.

The data were produced by immunoSEQ multiplex PCR, yet TCRdb's version contains in-frame clones alone and is incomplete. The table includes approximately 84,000 clones, 80% to 90% detected once. The clonotype was recovered from an adult who received the AZD1222 COVID-19 vaccine. This specimen consisted of peripheral blood, obtained 28 days after the second AZD1222 dose. V is TRBV10-3 and J is TRBJ1-5; 7 bases align to TRBD1. CDR3 DNA: TGTGCCATCAGTGAGGACAGGGCGCTAAATCAGCCCCAGCATTTT. This gives the protein CAISEDRALNQPQHF.